This T cell receptor beta chain was captured in a study of CD8+CD57+ T cells in acquired aplastic anemia. TCR beta VDJ combinations and CDR3 sequences were profiled from genomic DNA. Each CDR3 protein is one row after TCRdb ran MiXCR on the reads. This table has roughly 180,000 distinct CDR3 sequences, around 60% appearing once. With 5 bases clipped from V and 4 bases from J, the junction kept 9 bases outside the gene matches. CDR1 and CDR2 from the germline V gene are KGHDR and SFDVKD. The CDR3 contains 16 residues. Many counts were recorded for this clonotype. Patients chosen for sequencing had shown CD8+CD57+ cell expansion by flow cytometry. When blood sampling took place, the patients had received no therapy.

The TCR comes from a human donor with aplastic anemia. Sequenced sample: sorted CD4+, CD8+, or CD8+CD57+ T cells (not recorded which) from PBMCs. This chain joins TRBV24-1 and TRBJ1-4, with TRBD1 matching 7 bases. CDR3 bases: TGTGCCACCAGTGCCGGGGGACAGCCATTTAATGAAAAACTGTTTTTT. It translates to CATSAGGQPFNEKLFF.